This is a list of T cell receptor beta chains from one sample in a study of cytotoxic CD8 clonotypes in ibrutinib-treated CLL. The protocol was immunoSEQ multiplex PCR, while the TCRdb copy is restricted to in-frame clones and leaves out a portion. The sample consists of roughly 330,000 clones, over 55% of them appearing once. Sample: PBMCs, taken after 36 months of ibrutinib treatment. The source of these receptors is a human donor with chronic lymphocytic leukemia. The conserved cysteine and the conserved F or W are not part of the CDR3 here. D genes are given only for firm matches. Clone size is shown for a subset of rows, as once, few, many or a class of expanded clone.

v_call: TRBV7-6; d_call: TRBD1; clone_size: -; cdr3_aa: ASSLEDRPRETQY
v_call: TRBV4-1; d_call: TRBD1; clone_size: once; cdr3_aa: ASSQAGTGVSGANVLT
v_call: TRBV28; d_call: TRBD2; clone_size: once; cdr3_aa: ASSSHSGSTDTQY
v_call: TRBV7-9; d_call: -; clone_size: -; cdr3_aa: ASARGETQY
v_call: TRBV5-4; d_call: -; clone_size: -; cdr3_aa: ASSKRWTANTGELF
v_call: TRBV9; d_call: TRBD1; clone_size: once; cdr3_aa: ASSPRDSSYEQY
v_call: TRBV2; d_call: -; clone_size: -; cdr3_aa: ASSVGDFYEQY
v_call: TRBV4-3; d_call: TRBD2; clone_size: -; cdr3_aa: ASSQDRLAGQYEQF
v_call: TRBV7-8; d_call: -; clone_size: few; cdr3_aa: ASSLAGRGNSPLH
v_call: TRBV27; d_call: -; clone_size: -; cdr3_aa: ASGSTDTQY
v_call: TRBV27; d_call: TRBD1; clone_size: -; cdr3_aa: ASSSYGTASTDTQY
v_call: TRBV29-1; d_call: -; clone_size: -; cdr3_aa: SVAGTSLPSSYNEQF
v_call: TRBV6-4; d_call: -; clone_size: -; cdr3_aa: ASLEEGRGGYT
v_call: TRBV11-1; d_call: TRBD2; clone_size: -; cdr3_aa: ASSLGFGLALNEQF
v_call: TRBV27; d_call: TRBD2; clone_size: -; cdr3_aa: ASSSGTSGNEQF
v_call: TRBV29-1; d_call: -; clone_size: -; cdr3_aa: SVEDQYSRWAF
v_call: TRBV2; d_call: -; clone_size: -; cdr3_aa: ASHEVRGQLLF
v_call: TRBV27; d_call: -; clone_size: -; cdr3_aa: ASSQLGLLGEQF
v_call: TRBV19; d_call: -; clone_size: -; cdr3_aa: ASSDRDLRNSEQY
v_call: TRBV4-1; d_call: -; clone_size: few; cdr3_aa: ASSQRREGSDGTIY
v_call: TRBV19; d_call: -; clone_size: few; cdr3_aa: ATSNYGYT
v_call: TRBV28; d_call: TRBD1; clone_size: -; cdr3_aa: ASSLNSWTGKYEQY
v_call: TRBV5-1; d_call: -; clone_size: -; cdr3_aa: ASSLAGFVSPLH
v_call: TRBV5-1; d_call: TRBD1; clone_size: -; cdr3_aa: ASSIVPGQGIYGYT
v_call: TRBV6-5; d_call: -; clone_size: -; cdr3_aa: ASSSGVGGNTEAF
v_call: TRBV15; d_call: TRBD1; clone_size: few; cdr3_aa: ATSSYRGTSNQPQH
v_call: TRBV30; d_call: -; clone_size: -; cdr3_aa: AWNLGRRNSPLH
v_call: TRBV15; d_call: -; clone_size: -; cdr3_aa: ATSRDFRGDTQY
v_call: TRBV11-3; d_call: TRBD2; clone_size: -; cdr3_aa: ASSFRGGPTDTQY
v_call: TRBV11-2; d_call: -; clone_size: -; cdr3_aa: ASSSLWGTDSYEQY
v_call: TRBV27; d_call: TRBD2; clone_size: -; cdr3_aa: ASKGPGLERAGELF
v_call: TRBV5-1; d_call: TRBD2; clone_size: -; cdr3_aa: ASSYTSGGFYEQY
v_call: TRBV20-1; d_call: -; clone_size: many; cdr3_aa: SAELLGELF
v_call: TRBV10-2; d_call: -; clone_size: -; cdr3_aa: ASSELSPSTGELF
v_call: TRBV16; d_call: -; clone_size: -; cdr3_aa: ASRQTRAGELF
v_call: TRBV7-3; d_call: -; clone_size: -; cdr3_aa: ASSRDSGYGYT
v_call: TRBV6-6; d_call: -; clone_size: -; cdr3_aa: ASTPGEAGTQPQH
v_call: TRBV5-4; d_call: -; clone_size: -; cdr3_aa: ASSTGAPYNEQF
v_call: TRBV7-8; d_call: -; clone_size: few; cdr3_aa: ASSLVPADRYGYT
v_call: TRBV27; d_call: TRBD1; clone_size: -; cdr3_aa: ASSFQGQGSPLYEQY
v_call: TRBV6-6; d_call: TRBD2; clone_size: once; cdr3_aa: ASSGGGSQY
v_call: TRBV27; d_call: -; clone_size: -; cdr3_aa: ASSLGHQETQY
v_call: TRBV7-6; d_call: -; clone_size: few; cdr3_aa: ASSSPIDSSTDTQY
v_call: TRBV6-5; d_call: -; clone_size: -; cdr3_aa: ASFFVEAF
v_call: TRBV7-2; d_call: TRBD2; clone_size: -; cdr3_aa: ASSTRRTSGRAYEQY
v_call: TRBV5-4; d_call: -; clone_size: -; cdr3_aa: ASSRNYEQY
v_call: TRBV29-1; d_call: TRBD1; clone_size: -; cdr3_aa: SVRQGWETQY
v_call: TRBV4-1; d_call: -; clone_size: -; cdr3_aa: ASSQGGGPMISPLH
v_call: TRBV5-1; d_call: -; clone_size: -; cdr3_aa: ASSLILSGANVLT
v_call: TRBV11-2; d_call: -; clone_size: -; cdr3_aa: ASSSRTTYTDTQY
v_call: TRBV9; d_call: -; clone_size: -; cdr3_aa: ASSVGRGVYNEQF
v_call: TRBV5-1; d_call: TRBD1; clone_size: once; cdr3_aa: ASSLGMPRGQHTEAF
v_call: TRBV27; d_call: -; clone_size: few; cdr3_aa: ASSLKRNYGYT
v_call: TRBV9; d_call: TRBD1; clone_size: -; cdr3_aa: ASSVNRGETQY
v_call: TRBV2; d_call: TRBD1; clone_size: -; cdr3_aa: ASTRTGGNEKLF
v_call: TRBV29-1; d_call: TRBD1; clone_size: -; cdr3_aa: SGQGASGNTIY